The TCR beta chain under discussion was sequenced for a study of identical twins. Details on this clonotype: Its antigen is currently unknown.

A single record per CDR3 protein comes from TCRdb applying MiXCR to the 5' RACE reads. The data show around 650,000 distinct CDR3 sequences, with around 7.5% seen just once and 1.6% held by the top ten. V lost 7 bases, J lost 2 bases, and 14 bases lay in between. CDR3 length: 14 amino acids. Germline V gives CDR1 SNHLY, CDR2 FYNNEI. Study-level results: Partly confounded zero-insertion analyses could result from invariant MAIT and iNKT cells. Clonotypes of the beta chain that were abundant in cord blood carried fewer insertions (memory repertoires showed none).

The same data also went into a second study, on yellow fever vaccine responses in identical twins.

The chain uses TRBV2 and TRBJ1-1, with TRBD1 as a possible D gene (6 bases). The receptor was isolated from a woman aged 18 to 35 in good health. The sample taken for sequencing was PBMCs. The CDR3 DNA reads TGTGCCAGCACAGGGACACTACTTAACACTGAAGCTTTCTTT. Translation: CASTGTLLNTEAFF.